Described below is a single TCR beta chain sequence and its context. The antigen remains unidentified. The record originates from a study of blood T cells in healthy people across ages. Study-wide results and limits: Any conclusive comparison of naive versus antigen-experienced cells was prevented by using unsorted PBMCs. The percentage of naive T cells correlated strongly with TCR beta diversity. Per-million-T-cell TCR beta diversity fell roughly linearly with age. The long-lived group displayed more naive CD4+ cells, plus higher diversity, than the aged donors did.

CDR1 and CDR2 (germline): SGDLS, YYNGEE. Trimming shortened V by 0 bases and J by 4 bases, and 10 bases separated the two germline ends. The CDR3 covers 14 residues. Through a sample-barcoded 5' primer and a J-beta primer mix, a second PCR was run for 7 to 11 cycles. TCRdb reprocessed the 5' RACE reads via MiXCR and lists one record per CDR3 protein. The sample includes 1.5 million to 2 million distinct CDR3 sequences, 30% to 40% seen only once; the top ten take around 10%. The sequence derives from a woman in her 30s in good health. The sequenced sample consisted of blood. The V gene is TRBV9, the J gene TRBJ1-2; tentatively, D is TRBD1 (5 bases). CDR3 bases: TGTGCCAGCAGCGTAGGGAGGGGACCCTATGGCTACACCTTC. It codes for CASSVGRGPYGYTF.